A selection of T cell receptor beta chains follows, all from one sample in a study of patients and donors after allogeneic stem cell transplantation. Via MiXCR, TCRdb re-called the RT-PCR reads, giving one row per CDR3 protein. The sample lists about a million distinct CDR3 sequences; approximately 19% were seen once. Sequenced material: blood, either unsorted or a sorted T cell fraction (not recorded which). These receptors all come from a human donor who was either an allogeneic HSCT recipient or a stem cell or donor lymphocyte infusion donor (not recorded which). It is not recorded whose cells these are; they may come from a transplant donor. CDR3s include the opening cysteine and the closing phenylalanine or tryptophan. Not all rows give a size; the values are once, few, many and, for expanded clones, a class.

few	TRBV10-3	TRBJ1-2	CAISPGDLIF
NA	TRBV20-1	TRBJ2-1	CSARRGTEQFF
few	TRBV2	TRBJ2-1	CASSGLAGPSYNEQFF
few	TRBV9	TRBJ1-3	CASAPGHRSESGNTIYF
NA	TRBV7-2	TRBJ1-1	CASNRWSRGTEAFF
NA	TRBV20-1	TRBJ1-5	CSARTGTGSPQPQHF
many	TRBV12-3/TRBV12-4	TRBJ2-1	CASTGGARNEQFF
few	TRBV2	TRBJ2-2	CASRKRTSGNAGELFF
few	TRBV7-2	TRBJ2-7	CASSPGASPYEQYF
few	TRBV6-5	TRBJ2-7	CASRSRAYEQYF
NA	TRBV7-3	TRBJ1-1	CASSFFANTEAFF
few	TRBV29-1	TRBJ1-1	CSAEQVTEAFF
NA	TRBV19	TRBJ2-3	CASIPGRDTDTQYF
few	TRBV12-3/TRBV12-4	TRBJ1-2	CASSFRGPSRGDYGYTF
few	TRBV12-3/TRBV12-4	TRBJ2-2	CASSLRTSGSGGELFF
NA	TRBV24-1	TRBJ1-4	CATSDPGTGKEKLFF
few	TRBV5-1	TRBJ1-1	CASSTSQAPNTEAFF
many	TRBV27	TRBJ2-7	CASSGGQGAYEQYF